This T cell receptor beta chain was recorded in a study of T cells after yellow fever vaccination. This clonotype was observed a few times. Its antigen is unidentified. TCRdb re-analysed the 5' RACE reads in MiXCR, keeping a single row per CDR3 protein. Of hundreds of thousands of distinct CDR3 sequences in the sample, more than 9% were seen once. CDR3 length: 16 amino acids. Between the trimmed V and J ends, which lost 5 bases and 7 bases, there was a span of 18 bases. The germline CDR1 and CDR2 sequences are SGHTA and FQGNSA. General study results and limits: Clonotypes shared by both compartments, CD4 and CD8, made up a small share.

This chain links TRBV7-2 with TRBJ1-6; D possibly corresponds to TRBD1 (5 bases). The clonotype comes from a man younger than 45 who received the YFV17D yellow fever vaccine. The sequences come from PBMCs, collected on the day of the yellow fever booster vaccination. The CDR3: CASSLNAGRTNSPLHF. The CDR3 coding sequence is TGTGCCAGCAGCCTCAACGCGGGACGTACAAATTCACCCCTCCACTTT. The variable domain in full, completed from reference TRBV7-2 and TRBJ1-6, reads GAGVSQSPSNKVTEKGKDVELRCDPISGHTALYWYRQSLGQGLEFLIYFQGNSAPDKSGLPSDRFSAERTGGSVSTLTIQRTQQEDSAVYLCASSLNAGRTNSPLHFGNGTRLTVT.